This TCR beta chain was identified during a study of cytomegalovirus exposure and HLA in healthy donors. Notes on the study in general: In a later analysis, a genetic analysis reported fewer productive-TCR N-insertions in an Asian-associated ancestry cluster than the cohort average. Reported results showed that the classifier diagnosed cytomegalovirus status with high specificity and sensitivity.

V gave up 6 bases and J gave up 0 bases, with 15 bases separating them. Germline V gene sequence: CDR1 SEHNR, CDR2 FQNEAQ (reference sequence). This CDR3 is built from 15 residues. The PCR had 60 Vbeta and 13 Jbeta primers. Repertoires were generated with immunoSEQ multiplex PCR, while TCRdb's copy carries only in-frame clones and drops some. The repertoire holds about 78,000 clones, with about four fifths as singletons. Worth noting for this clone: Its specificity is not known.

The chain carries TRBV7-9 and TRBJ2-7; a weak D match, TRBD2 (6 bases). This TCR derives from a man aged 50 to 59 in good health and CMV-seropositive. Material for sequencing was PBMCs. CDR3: CASSRRDFHSYEQYF. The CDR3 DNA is TGTGCCAGCAGTCGACGGGACTTCCACTCCTACGAGCAGTACTTC.